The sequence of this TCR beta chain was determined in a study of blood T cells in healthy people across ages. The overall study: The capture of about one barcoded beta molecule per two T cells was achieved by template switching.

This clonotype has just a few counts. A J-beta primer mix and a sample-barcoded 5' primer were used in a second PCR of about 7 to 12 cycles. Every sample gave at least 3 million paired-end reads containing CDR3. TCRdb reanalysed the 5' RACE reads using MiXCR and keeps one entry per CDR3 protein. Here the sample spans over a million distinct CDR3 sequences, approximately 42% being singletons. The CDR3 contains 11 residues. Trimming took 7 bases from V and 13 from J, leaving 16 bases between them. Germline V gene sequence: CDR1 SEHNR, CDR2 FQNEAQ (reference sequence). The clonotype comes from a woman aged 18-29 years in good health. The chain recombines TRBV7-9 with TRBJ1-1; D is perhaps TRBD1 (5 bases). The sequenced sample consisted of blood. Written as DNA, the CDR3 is TGTGCCAGCATCGGGGAGGGACCTTTTTTCTTT. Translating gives CASIGEGPFFF.